Shown below are 6 T cell receptor beta chains from a single sample sequenced in a study of T cell responses to AZD1222 COVID-19 vaccine. Some clones are missing from TCRdb's copy, which holds only in-frame ones; the method was immunoSEQ multiplex PCR. The data contain about 30,000 clones, more than 85% of them singletons. Sequences were derived from peripheral blood, sampled on day 0 of AZD1222 vaccination. These receptors were obtained from an adult in good health.

The chain joins TRBV2 to TRBJ1-4, with D possibly being TRBD1 (5 bases). The CDR3 has 14 amino acids. Trimming left V 5 bases short and J 7 bases short, with 14 bases between. CDR1 SNHLY and CDR2 FYNNEI come from the germline V gene. CDR3 nucleotides: TGTGCCAGCAGTCCCAGGGCTGGGGGTGAAAAACTGTTTTTT. This gives the protein CASSPRAGGEKLFF.

The V and J genes are TRBV11-2 and TRBJ2-7; 7 bases map to TRBD1. CDR1 SGHAT and CDR2 FQNNGV come from the germline V gene. V was clipped by 1 base and J by 0 bases; unmatched bases: 3. This CDR3 is built from 15 residues. The CDR3 bases are TGTGCCAGCAGCTTAGCCGGACAGGTCTCCTACGAGCAGTACTTC. It encodes CASSLAGQVSYEQYF. Full variable domain (remainder filled in from reference TRBV11-2 and TRBJ2-7): EAGVAQSPRYKIIEKRQSVAFWCNPISGHATLYWYQQILGQGPKLLIQFQNNGVVDDSQLPKDRFSAERLKGVDSTLKIQPAKLEDSAVYLCASSLAGQVSYEQYFGPGTRLTVT.

The chain links TRBV24-1 to TRBJ2-3; 8 bases align to TRBD2. The CDR3 runs to 14 residues. Germline CDR1 reads KGHDR; CDR2 reads SFDVKD. V lost 6 bases, J lost 2 bases, and 3 bases stayed unmatched. The CDR3: CATSPGGFTDTQYF. The CDR3 nucleotides are TGTGCCACCAGTCCGGGGGGGTTCACAGATACGCAGTATTTT.

This chain links TRBV5-4 with TRBJ1-5, with D tentatively TRBD1 (5 bases). The CDR3 totals 16 residues. Trimming left V 0 bases short and J 1 base short, with 11 bases between. Germline V gene lookup returns CDR1 SGHNT and CDR2 YYREEE (reference sequence). Here the CDR3 reads CASSLGGGGSNQPQHF. CDR3 DNA sequence: TGTGCCAGCAGCTTGGGGGGCGGAGGGAGCAATCAGCCCCAGCATTTT.

This sequence joins TRBV19 and TRBJ1-6, with 8 nucleotides matching TRBD1. CDR1 is LNHDA, CDR2 SQIVND, per germline (reference sequence). The CDR3 runs 17 residues. J lost 9 bases, V lost 4 bases, and 14 bases had no gene match. CDR3 sequence reads: CASSNRTGPSSISPLHF. CDR3 bases: TGTGCCAGTAGTAACCGGACAGGGCCATCGTCAATTTCACCCCTCCACTTT.

The chain couples TRBV5-6 to TRBJ2-5; 13 positions agree with TRBD2. The CDR3 runs 16 residues. CDR1 and CDR2 from the germline V gene are SGHDT and YYEEEE. The junction had 5 bases not matched to a gene; V was cut back by 0 bases and J by 6 bases. CDR3 protein: CASSLALAGGLKTQYF. DNA for the CDR3: TGTGCCAGCAGCTTGGCACTAGCGGGGGGGCTGAAGACCCAGTACTTC.